These 24 T cell receptor beta chains originate from one sample sequenced in a study of shared clonotypes between healthy human individuals. Measured with immunoSEQ multiplex PCR; TCRdb has only the in-frame clones, and not every one. The sample lists roughly 2 million clones; 85% to 95% were seen once. Sequences were obtained from naive CD4+ T cells sorted from blood. The sample's subset: CD45RA+ positively selected. These receptors were obtained from a man aged 18 to 29 in good health.

CDR3 nucleotides: TGCAGCGTTGAGCCCAGGACTGAAGCTTTCTTT. Translation gives CSVEPRTEAFF. The V gene is TRBV29-1, the J gene TRBJ1-1, with D hard to call. Germline V gives CDR1 SQVTM, CDR2 ANQGSEA. Trimming shortened V by 3 bases and J by 5 bases, and 7 bases separated the two germline ends. The CDR3 has 11 residues.

This clone appeared once. The genes are TRBV30 and TRBJ2-2, with unresolved D. Germline V lookup: CDR1 GTSNPN, CDR2 SVGIG (reference sequence). V was cut by 2 bases and J by 3 bases, with 10 bases left in between. The CDR3 covers 14 residues. This CDR3 reads CAWSPPLYTGELFF. The DNA for the CDR3 is TGTGCCTGGAGTCCTCCATTGTACACCGGGGAGCTGTTTTTT.

About this clone itself: The same CDR3 arises from other DNA sequences in this sample as well. The rearrangement uses TRBV5-1 and TRBJ2-7; D unresolved. The CDR3 sequence is 11 residues long. Germline assignment: CDR1 SGHRS and CDR2 YFSETQ. The V gene lost 1 base and the J gene lost 5 bases, with 4 bases spanning the gap. DNA for the CDR3: TGCGCCAGCAGCTTGTCAGACGAGCAGTACTTC. It translates to CASSLSDEQYF.

The V call is TRBV6-6, the J call TRBJ1-1, with no clear D. The CDR3 length is 14 residues. V was shortened by 7 bases and J by 0 bases, with 12 bases between the two germline ends. Germline V gives CDR1 MNHNY, CDR2 SVGAGI (reference sequence). The CDR3 nucleotides read TGTGCCAGCATTAATATTCTGATGAACACTGAAGCTTTCTTT. Its protein is CASINILMNTEAFF.

V and J are TRBV15 and TRBJ2-1, with TRBD1 as a possible D gene (6 bases). The CDR3 contains 14 residues. Trimming removed 3 bases at V and 8 bases at J, with 14 bases between. Germline loops: CDR1 LNHNV, CDR2 YYDKDF (reference sequence). CDR3 sequence (DNA): TGTGCCACCAGCAGGGGGTCACAGGGTTATGAGCAGTTCTTC. This sequence encodes CATSRGSQGYEQFF.

CDR3 nucleotide sequence: TGTGCCAGCAGTTCCCGTTTTGGACACCCGAACACTGAAGCTTTCTTT. Translation gives CASSSRFGHPNTEAFF. This chain joins TRBV28 and TRBJ1-1; tentatively, D is TRBD1 (5 bases). Germline-derived CDR1 and CDR2 are MDHEN and SYDVKM. V lost 4 bases, J lost 1 base, and 16 bases lay in between. The CDR3 is made up of 16 amino acids.

The chain is built from TRBV5-6 and TRBJ2-1, with 8 bases matching TRBD2. CDR1 is SGHDT and CDR2 is YYEEEE in the germline V gene. With 5 bases clipped from V and 5 bases from J, the junction kept 9 bases outside the gene matches. The CDR3 covers 15 residues. CDR3 coding DNA: TGTGCCAGCAGAGTCCTGGCGGGAGGAAACAATGAGCAGTTCTTC. Amino acid sequence: CASRVLAGGNNEQFF. Full variable domain (outside the CDR3, taken from reference TRBV5-6 and TRBJ2-1): DAGVTQSPTHLIKTRGQQVTLRCSPKSGHDTVSWYQQALGQGPQFIFQYYEEEERQRGNFPDRFSGHQFPNYSSELNVNALLLGDSALYLCASRVLAGGNNEQFFGPGTRLTVL.

This chain joins TRBV2 and TRBJ2-1; TRBD2 agrees at 7 bases. V gave up 3 bases and J gave up 6 bases; unmatched junction bases: 5. The CDR3 sequence is 14 residues long. Germline-derived CDR1 and CDR2 are SNHLY and FYNNEI. CDR3 sequence: CASSELGGSNEQFF. CDR3 in DNA: TGTGCCAGCAGTGAGCTGGGAGGGTCCAATGAGCAGTTCTTC.

This clone came up many times. Different DNA sequences within this sample yield the same CDR3. Here the CDR3 reads CAWSASINTEAFF. The CDR3, as DNA: TGTGCCTGGAGTGCTTCCATCAACACTGAAGCTTTCTTT. V gene TRBV30 combines with J gene TRBJ1-1, with D hard to call. The CDR3 covers 13 residues. Trimming stripped 1 base from V and 2 bases from J, with 8 bases between. From germline, CDR1 is GTSNPN and CDR2 SVGIG (reference sequence).

The rearrangement joins TRBV4-3 to TRBJ2-7; no definite D call. The CDR3 is made up of 13 amino acids. CDR1 is LGHNA and CDR2 is YSLEER in the germline V gene. V shed 1 base and J shed 6 bases, with 10 bases lying between them. The CDR3 spells CASSQGTFGEQYF. The CDR3 DNA reads as TGCGCCAGCAGCCAAGGAACTTTCGGCGAGCAGTACTTC.

This clone was observed a few times. J is TRBJ1-6 and V is TRBV19, with TRBD1 matching over 7 bases. The CDR3 has 13 amino acids. J gave up 7 bases and V 5 bases, and 2 bases lay outside the gene matches. Per the germline V gene, CDR1 is LNHDA and CDR2 is SQIVND (reference sequence). CDR3 in DNA: TGTGCCAGTAGTGACAGGGAGAATTCACCCCTCCACTTT. Translated, it gives CASSDRENSPLHF.

This clone was picked up one time. The chain uses TRBV7-8 and TRBJ2-4; D is perhaps TRBD1 (6 bases). With 0 bases removed from V and 4 bases from J, the gap between germline ends came to 10 bases. In germline, CDR1 is SGHVS, CDR2 FQNEAQ. This CDR3 has 15 amino acids. The DNA for the CDR3 is TGTGCCAGCAGCTTAGCGACAGGAACTAAAAACATTCAGTACTTC. Translating it yields CASSLATGTKNIQYF. The full variable domain, its missing parts supplied by reference TRBV7-8 and TRBJ2-4, is GAGVSQSPRYKVAKRGQDVALRCDPISGHVSLFWYQQALGQGPEFLTYFQNEAQLDKSGLPSDRFFAERPEGSVSTLKIQRTQQEDSAVYLCASSLATGTKNIQYFGAGTRLSVL.

V and J are TRBV6-1 and TRBJ1-5; unclear D gene. CDR1 is MNHNS, CDR2 SASEGT, per germline. The ends were cut back, 2 bases at V and 7 bases at J, with 9 bases in the middle. The CDR3 loop spans 13 amino acids. CDR3 in DNA: TGTGCCAGCAGTGAATACGAGCGGCAGCCCCAGCATTTT. Encoded protein: CASSEYERQPQHF.

This clone was recorded only once. The chain employs TRBV5-1 and TRBJ2-7, with TRBD2 as a possible D gene (6 bases). Germline CDR1 and CDR2: SGHRS and YFSETQ. The CDR3 covers 15 residues. V lost 5 bases to trimming and J lost 1 base, with 16 bases between them. The chain's CDR3 is CASRSNRDSSYEQYF. The DNA of the CDR3 is TGCGCCAGCAGATCCAACCGGGACTCTTCCTACGAGCAGTACTTC.

V and J are TRBV30 and TRBJ1-2; D gene unclear. Looked up from germline, CDR1 is GTSNPN and CDR2 is SVGIG (reference sequence). Trimming cost V 1 base and J 8 bases, with 5 bases left between them. The CDR3 runs to 10 residues. CDR3 sequence reads: CAWSDGGYTF. Here the CDR3 DNA reads TGTGCCTGGAGTGATGGGGGCTACACCTTC.

As DNA, the CDR3 is TGTGCCAGCAGACCCGGGACAGCTGGCAATCAGCCCCAGCATTTT. Its protein product is CASRPGTAGNQPQHF. The rearrangement joins TRBV7-8 to TRBJ1-5; the match to TRBD1 covers 7 bases. CDR1 SGHVS and CDR2 FQNEAQ come from the germline V gene. The V gene end was trimmed by 6 bases and the J gene end by 2 bases; junction bases not matched to a gene: 7. The CDR3 is 15 residues long.

The rearrangement joins TRBV9 to TRBJ2-1; the D is unclear. The CDR3 has 18 amino acids. Germline CDR1 and CDR2: SGDLS and YYNGEE. V was trimmed by 3 bases and J by 2 bases, leaving 21 bases between them. The CDR3 DNA reads as TGTGCCAGCAGCGCCCGAAGCATGGGCGCCGGTACCTACAATGAGCAGTTCTTC. This gives the protein CASSARSMGAGTYNEQFF.

Concerning this clone itself: A read error may be the cause here, since a much bigger clone is one base away. V is TRBV2 and J is TRBJ1-2; D remains unclear. Germline CDR1 is SNHLY and CDR2 is FYNNEI. Trimming removed 4 bases from V and 4 bases from J, with 16 bases in between. The CDR3 spans 15 residues. The CDR3 nucleotides are TGTGCCAGCAGTGGGCTGGACGGAGGGAGCTATGGCTACACCTTC. Its protein product is CASSGLDGGSYGYTF. The full variable domain, in which reference TRBV2 and TRBJ1-2 provide the parts outside the CDR3, is EPEVTQTPSHQVTQMGQEVILRCVPISNHLYFYWYRQILGQKVEFLVSFYNNEISEKSEIFDDQFSVERPDGSNFTLKIRSTKLEDSAMYFCASSGLDGGSYGYTFGSGTRLTVV.

V gene TRBV30 combines with J gene TRBJ1-1; 9 bases map to TRBD1. Germline trimming cut 0 bases from V and 6 bases from J; bases unmatched to any gene: 5. Germline-derived CDR1 and CDR2 are GTSNPN and SVGIG (reference sequence). This CDR3 contains 14 residues. CDR3 sequence reads: CAWSVDRGRAEAFF. The CDR3 coding sequence is TGTGCCTGGAGTGTTGACAGGGGGAGAGCTGAAGCTTTCTTT.

The gene calls are TRBV5-1 and TRBJ2-5; D gene unclear. The germline V and J ends were trimmed by 4 bases and 2 bases, with 12 bases remaining between them. CDR3 length equals 14 residues. The germline V gene has CDR1 SGHRS and CDR2 YFSETQ. The CDR3 loop is CASSPGRLQETQYF. The DNA for the CDR3 is TGCGCCAGCAGCCCCGGACGCCTGCAAGAGACCCAGTACTTC.

This clone was picked up many times. Other DNA sequences in the same sample also yield this CDR3. The chain uses TRBV30 and TRBJ2-7, with D possibly being TRBD1 or TRBD2 (6 bases each). With 0 bases removed from V and 7 bases from J, the gap between germline ends came to 19 bases. This CDR3 comprises 15 residues. CDR1 and CDR2 (germline): GTSNPN, SVGIG (reference sequence). CDR3 in amino acids: CAWSVRGGTRGEQYF. Here the CDR3 DNA reads TGTGCCTGGAGTGTACGAGGCGGGACACGAGGGGAGCAGTACTTC.

A single count supports this clone. The chain uses TRBV6-1 and TRBJ2-5; 11 bases align to TRBD2. This CDR3 region has 16 residues. The trim removed 3 bases at V and 2 bases at J, leaving 5 bases unmatched. Germline V gene lookup returns CDR1 MNHNS and CDR2 SASEGT. The DNA of the CDR3 is TGTGCCAGCAGTGATCCCGGGACTAGCGGACAAGAGACCCAGTACTTC. Its translation: CASSDPGTSGQETQYF.

This clone was seen once. The chain has TRBV9 and TRBJ1-5, with D possibly being TRBD1 (5 bases). The V and J ends lost 3 bases and 6 bases respectively, with 10 bases between them. Germline CDR1 and CDR2: SGDLS and YYNGEE. The CDR3 has 13 residues. The CDR3 protein is CASSEGDGQPQHF. CDR3 nucleotide sequence: TGTGCCAGCAGCGAAGGGGATGGTCAGCCCCAGCATTTT.

This clone was picked up one time. The chain is built from TRBV11-2 and TRBJ2-3; 8 bases map to TRBD1. V gave up 6 bases and J gave up 1 base; unmatched junction bases: 9. Germline CDR1 SGHAT, CDR2 FQNNGV. This CDR3 region has 16 residues. CDR3 coding DNA: TGTGCCAGCAGTTCCTCCCTGGGACAGGGCACAGATACGCAGTATTTT. Its translation: CASSSSLGQGTDTQYF.